Included here is one TCR beta chain sequence, with context. Profiled with immunoSEQ multiplex PCR; TCRdb holds only in-frame clones, not every one. The sample holds about 15,000 clones, about 75% seen once. Trimming removed 1 base at V and 4 bases at J, with 10 bases between. The CDR3 is 14 residues long. Germline values: CDR1 SGHDN, CDR2 FVKESK. The data were taken from a study of OX40 agonist ivuxolimab in advanced cancers. This receptor was taken from an adult with an advanced solid tumor such as melanoma, head and neck, liver or kidney cancer. The specimen was CD4+ or CD8+ T cells sorted from blood, collected in a trial of the OX40 agonist ivuxolimab. The chain joins TRBV14 to TRBJ2-5; D is ambiguous. CDR3 protein: CASSQVGVPETQYF. Written as DNA, the CDR3 is TGTGCCAGCAGCCAAGTTGGGGTTCCAGAGACCCAGTACTTC.